Listed below are T cell receptor beta chains from one sample, sequenced in a study of OX40 agonist ivuxolimab in advanced cancers. Using immunoSEQ multiplex PCR, the repertoire was profiled, and TCRdb retains in-frame clones only, with some absent. This repertoire shows about 120,000 clones, 80% to 95% found once; its top ten account for approximately 0.15%. The sample was CD4+ or CD8+ T cells sorted from blood, taken in a trial of the OX40 agonist ivuxolimab. These TCRs come from an adult with an advanced solid tumor such as melanoma, head and neck, liver or kidney cancer. Both conserved end residues are part of each CDR3. D genes are given only for firm matches. A clone size is listed for some rows: how often the clone was seen (once, few, many), or a class if it is expanded.

>NA|NA|TRBJ2-7|TRBV6-5
TGTGCCAGCAGACGGGGGGTCAGGGGGTACGAGCAGTACTTC
CASRRGVRGYEQYF
>NA|few|TRBJ1-1|TRBV7-9
TGTGCCAGCAGTCGCGGCGGCACTGAAGCTTTCTTT
CASSRGGTEAFF
>NA|NA|TRBJ2-5|TRBV18
TGTGCCAGCTCACCGATCAATAGAGTCCAGGAACAACAGACCCAGTACTTC
CASSPINRVQEQQTQYF
>NA|NA|TRBJ1-3|TRBV7-3
TGTGCCAGCAGCTCCCACCTCGGGGGAGGAAACACCATATATTTT
CASSSHLGGGNTIYF
>TRBD1|NA|TRBJ1-4|TRBV6-1
TGTGCCAGCGGGACAGGTGGTGAAAAACTGTTTTTT
CASGTGGEKLFF
>TRBD1|NA|TRBJ1-6|TRBV5-8
TGTGCCAGCAGCAACCGGACAGGGGCGAATTCACCCCTCCACTTT
CASSNRTGANSPLHF
>NA|NA|TRBJ1-2|TRBV18
TGTGCCAGCTCACCGACAGAACGCTATGGCTACACCTTC
CASSPTERYGYTF
>TRBD2|NA|TRBJ2-6|TRBV19
TGTGCCAGTGGAGCTAGAATAGCGGGAGCCGTCCACCTGTCTGGGGCCAACGTCCTGACTTTC
CASGARIAGAVHLSGANVLTF
>TRBD2|NA|TRBJ2-1|TRBV7-8
TGTGCCAGCAGCTTAGAACTAGCGGGGGCTAAGTTCTACAATGAGCAGTTCTTC
CASSLELAGAKFYNEQFF
>NA|NA|TRBJ1-2|TRBV6-5
TGTGCCAGCAGTTACGAGTTGTCCTATGGCTACACCTTC
CASSYELSYGYTF
>TRBD1|NA|TRBJ2-7|TRBV5-8
TGTGCCAGCAGCCGAGACAGGGGTAGGAACGAGCAGTACTTC
CASSRDRGRNEQYF
>TRBD1|few|TRBJ1-5|TRBV19
TGTGCCAGTAGTCCGGGACAGGGATTCTATAGCAATCAGCCCCAGCATTTT
CASSPGQGFYSNQPQHF
>NA|NA|TRBJ2-3|TRBV19
TGTGCCAGTAGCTCCGAAGATACGCAGTATTTT
CASSSEDTQYF
>NA|NA|TRBJ1-2|TRBV9
TGTGCCAGCAGCAGAGACAGGTCGTTTGGCTACACCTTC
CASSRDRSFGYTF
>TRBD2|NA|TRBJ2-3|TRBV27
TGTGCCAGCAGTCCACTGACTAGCGGGACAGATACGCAGTATTTT
CASSPLTSGTDTQYF
>NA|NA|TRBJ2-3|TRBV5-3
TGTGCCAGGAACCGGGACAGCACAGATACGCAGTATTTT
CARNRDSTDTQYF
>NA|NA|TRBJ1-6|TRBV2
TGTGCCAGCAGTGAAACACCCACGATAGGGTCCCTCCACTTT
CASSETPTIGSLHF
>TRBD1|NA|TRBJ2-7|TRBV6-5
TGTGCCAGCAGTCCCAGGACAGGGCGGGAGCAGTACTTC
CASSPRTGREQYF
>TRBD2|NA|TRBJ2-5|TRBV10-3
TGTGCCACCGGGACTAGCGGGAGTGGTAGGGAGACCCAGTACTTC
CATGTSGSGRETQYF